Reported below is one T cell receptor (beta chain). The data were taken from a study of cytomegalovirus exposure and HLA in healthy donors. Overall study: According to later analysis, the same platform produced the 120 validation and 666 first-cohort repertoires.

Sequencing was performed with immunoSEQ multiplex PCR; in TCRdb, only in-frame clones are kept and a portion is missing. Of a few hundred thousand clones in the sample, 86% were seen once. The germline gives CDR1 SNHLY, CDR2 FYNNEI. The CDR3 spans 17 residues. Trimming took 9 bases from V and 4 from J; bases not matched to a gene: 16. The sequencing sample was made of PBMCs. The clonotype originates from a woman aged 18-30 years in good health and CMV-seronegative. The chain uses TRBV2 and TRBJ2-1, with TRBD2 identical over 9 bases. The CDR3 here is CASEEPTSGQGYNEQFF. The CDR3 DNA sequence: TGTGCCAGTGAAGAGCCGACTAGCGGTCAGGGGTACAATGAGCAGTTCTTC. Drawing the rest from reference TRBV2 and TRBJ2-1, the complete variable domain is EPEVTQTPSHQVTQMGQEVILRCVPISNHLYFYWYRQILGQKVEFLVSFYNNEISEKSEIFDDQFSVERPDGSNFTLKIRSTKLEDSAMYFCASEEPTSGQGYNEQFFGPGTRLTVL.